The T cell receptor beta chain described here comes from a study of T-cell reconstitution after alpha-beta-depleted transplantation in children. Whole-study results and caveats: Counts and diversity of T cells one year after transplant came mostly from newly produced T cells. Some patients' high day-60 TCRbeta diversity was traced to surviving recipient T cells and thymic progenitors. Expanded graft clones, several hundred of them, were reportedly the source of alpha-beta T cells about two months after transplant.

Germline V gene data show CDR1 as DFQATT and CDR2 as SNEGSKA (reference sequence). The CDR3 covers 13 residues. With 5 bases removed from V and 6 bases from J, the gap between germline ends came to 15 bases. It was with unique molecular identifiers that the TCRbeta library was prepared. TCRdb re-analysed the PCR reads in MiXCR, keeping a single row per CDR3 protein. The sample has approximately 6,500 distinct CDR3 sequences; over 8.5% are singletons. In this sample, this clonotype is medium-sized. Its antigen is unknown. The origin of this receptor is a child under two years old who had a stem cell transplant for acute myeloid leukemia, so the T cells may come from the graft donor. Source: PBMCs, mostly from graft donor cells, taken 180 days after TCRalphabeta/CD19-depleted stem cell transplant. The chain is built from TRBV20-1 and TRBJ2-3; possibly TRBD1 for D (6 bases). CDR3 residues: CSAQGWVLDTQYF. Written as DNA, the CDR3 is TGCAGTGCTCAGGGGTGGGTCTTGGATACGCAGTATTTT.